This paragraph reports one TCR beta chain. Its binding antigen is unknown. The record has no base qualities; no much larger clone is one base away. V and J are truncated by 7 bases and 3 bases respectively, leaving an intervening sequence of 12 bases. The CDR3 runs 13 amino acids, cysteine and phenylalanine included. Solely the CDR3 DNA is kept, with 39 bases framed from the first base. From the germline V gene, CDR1 is MNHNS and CDR2 is SASEGT. These data originate in a study of regulatory and conventional T cells in RAG deficiency (dated by TCRdb to 2017 to 2019). Describing the broader study: To compare the diversity and composition of the repertoires of Treg, conventional CD4+ and CD8+ T cells between RAG-deficient patients and healthy controls, the study applied high-throughput TCR beta sequencing.

Paper-wide results and their limitations: The CD25-high CD127-low cells sorted from Omenn syndrome patients may be peripherally activated cells rather than true Treg cells. Unique TCR beta sequences from Treg cells were roughly 100-fold fewer in Omenn syndrome and CID/AS patients than controls, versus about 9-fold for other subsets. Shorter CDR3 lengths were found in all patient T-cell subsets, and >85% Treg-Tconv repertoire overlap at nucleotide and amino acid level was observed in Omenn syndrome patients. Some T-cell subset analyses were not performed for some subjects. Markedly lower Shannon entropy and higher Simpson indices were observed in RAG-deficient patients than in control T-cell subpopulations.

Before genomic DNA extraction, conventional CD4+ T cells were purified from blood as CD25-low CD127-high cells. Repertoire analyses used several healthy control donors as the comparison group. The library came from the immunoSEQ multiplex PCR assay. Rearranged TCR beta chain products were amplified from genomic DNA of sorted T-cell subsets and sequenced. The study's processing was this. Shannon entropy and Simpson indices were used to measure how diverse the repertoire of productive TCR beta rearrangements was. Clonal expansion was assessed by the summed frequency of the 100 most abundant productive TCR beta clonotypes among total reads. The TRB repertoires were scored with a self-reactivity index that is based on amino acid usage at CDR3beta positions 6 and 7. Two-way ANOVA was used for repertoire analyses, and Student t or Mann-Whitney tests were used for flow cytometric analyses. Imported from immuneACCESS, the table was reduced by TCRdb to in-frame sequences with V and J called. These copies leave out some clones; in studies compared against another copy, an unresolved V gene accounts for under half, and the cause of the remainder is not known. V, J and clone size are taken as reported in that table, and D and trimming were inferred from the DNA itself. For this sample the table gives 45,000 to 50,000 clones, of which around 90% were detected only once. The ten largest account for about 0.53% of the sample.

These data also featured in a second study, about regulatory T cells. The second paper states: The multiplex PCR relied on 52 forward TRBV primers and 13 reverse TRBJ primers, and amplification bias was corrected through assay-based and computational methods. In patients, repertoires had restricted unique TRB V-J pairs and skewed V and J gene usage, with regulatory T cells showing the most marked changes. The study compared T-cell receptor beta repertoires of sorted regulatory, conventional CD4+ and CD8+ T cells in CD3G-deficient patients with those in healthy controls. Ficoll density separation was used to isolate peripheral blood mononuclear cells. Within the immunoSEQ assay, multiplex PCR amplified rearranged TRB loci from genomic DNA. TRB amplicons were sequenced using an Illumina HiSeq platform. Custom algorithms error-filtered the raw sequences and aligned the raw sequences to reference gene sequences, after which the immunoSEQ online tools were used for analysis. Frequencies of productive and nonproductive TRB rearrangements were evaluated among both unique and total sequences. For group comparisons, t tests, Mann-Whitney tests or two-way ANOVA were performed in Prism software.

The V and J genes are TRBV6-1 and TRBJ1-2; the D region possibly corresponds to TRBD1 (5 bases align). The sequenced sample was CD4+ effector T cells sorted from blood. This TCR came from a human donor in good health. For the CDR3, the sequence is CASTPGGYYGYTF. The DNA sequence follows: TGTGCCAGCACCCCCGGGGGGTACTATGGCTACACCTTC.